The 20 T cell receptor beta chains below come from one sample, sequenced in a study of response to subunit inactivated influenza vaccine. TCRdb ran MiXCR on the RT-PCR reads and lists one entry per CDR3 protein. The sample consists of 500,000 to 550,000 distinct CDR3 sequences, around 8% of them appearing once. Here the sequenced sample was PBMCs from blood, taken less than 30 months after vaccination. These receptors all come from a man aged 50 to 69 who received an inactivated influenza vaccine.

This clonotype has more than one count but fewer than ten. The rearrangement joins TRBV11-2 to TRBJ2-1; TRBD1 matches at 10 bases. Germline assignment: CDR1 SGHAT and CDR2 FQNNGV. J gave up 12 bases and V 4 bases, and 12 bases lay outside the gene matches. This CDR3 region has 15 residues. The CDR3 DNA follows: TGTGCCAGCAGCTCAAGGCGGGACAGGGGATTGGGGCAGTTCTTC. Amino acids: CASSSRRDRGLGQFF.

This clonotype was recorded a few times. V is TRBV29-1 and J is TRBJ2-5; 9 bases fit TRBD1. There are 18 residues in the CDR3. Germline CDR1 reads SQVTM; CDR2 reads ANQGSEA. V lost 3 bases, J lost 5 bases, and 19 bases stayed unmatched. The CDR3 sequence is CSVETPGQGEKGDETQYF. DNA of the CDR3: TGCAGCGTTGAGACCCCGGGACAGGGCGAAAAAGGAGATGAGACCCAGTACTTC.

A few counts support this clonotype. This sequence joins TRBV7-3 and TRBJ2-1; 7 positions match TRBD1. The germline V gene has CDR1 SGHTA and CDR2 FQGTGA. V lost 5 bases, J lost 11 bases, and 9 bases stayed unmatched. The length of the CDR3 is 13 residues. The CDR3 loop is CASSPRDSQKQFF. CDR3 DNA sequence: TGTGCCAGCAGCCCCAGGGACAGCCAAAAGCAGTTCTTC.

This clonotype was counted at least ten times. The genes are TRBV10-3 and TRBJ1-2, with 7 bases identical to TRBD1. V lost 4 bases, J lost 7 bases, and 9 bases stayed unmatched. This CDR3 spans 14 amino acids. Germline V gene lookup returns CDR1 ENHRY and CDR2 SYGVKD. The CDR3 sequence: CAISVQGSARGYTF. Here the CDR3 DNA reads TGTGCCATCAGTGTACAGGGGTCCGCCCGTGGCTACACCTTC.

This clonotype was found many times. V is TRBV20-1 and J is TRBJ2-7; no firm D call. This CDR3 region has 14 residues. V lost 3 bases, J lost 1 base, and 13 bases lay in between. Germline CDR1 DFQATT, CDR2 SNEGSKA (reference sequence). This CDR3 reads CSASRSSFSYEQYF. The CDR3 nucleotides are TGCAGTGCTAGTCGTAGTAGCTTTTCCTACGAGCAGTACTTC.

This chain links TRBV2 with TRBJ1-2, with D uncertain. Germline CDR1 is SNHLY and CDR2 is FYNNEI. This CDR3 has 15 amino acids. Trimming removed 1 base from V and 5 bases from J, with 14 bases in between. CDR3 amino acids: CASSEDERGSYGYTF. The CDR3, as DNA: TGTGCCAGCAGTGAAGACGAGCGCGGATCGTATGGCTACACCTTC.

This clonotype has at least ten counts. The chain joins TRBV7-8 to TRBJ2-1, with TRBD2 matching 13 bases. J gave up 8 bases and V 5 bases, and 9 bases lay outside the gene matches. Germline CDR1 reads SGHVS; CDR2 reads FQNEAQ. The CDR3 covers 16 residues. The CDR3 nucleotides read TGTGCCAGCAGCCAAAGACTAGCGGGGGGCTGGGATGAGCAGTTCTTC. Translating gives CASSQRLAGGWDEQFF.

In this sample, this clonotype turned up a few times. The V and J genes are TRBV20-1 and TRBJ1-2, with a weak D call TRBD1 (6 bases). CDR3 size: 15 residues. Trimming cost V 1 base and J 8 bases, with 20 bases left between them. From germline, CDR1 is DFQATT and CDR2 SNEGSKA (reference sequence). DNA of the CDR3: TGCAGTGCTAGAGCCCCCGACGCGGGGGGCTGGGGCTACACCTTC. It codes for CSARAPDAGGWGYTF.

The chain combines TRBV20-1 with TRBJ1-5; 9 nucleotides align to TRBD1. The CDR3 runs 15 residues. Unmatched junction bases numbered 3, after V lost 2 bases and J lost 1 base. The germline V gene has CDR1 DFQATT and CDR2 SNEGSKA (reference sequence). The CDR3 sequence: CSARPDRGSNQPQHF. The CDR3 bases are TGCAGTGCTAGACCGGACAGGGGAAGCAATCAGCCCCAGCATTTT.

This chain connects TRBV5-5 to TRBJ1-2; D is perhaps TRBD1 (5 bases). The length of the CDR3 is 16 residues. Between the trimmed V and J ends, which lost 4 bases and 1 base, there was a span of 17 bases. The germline CDR1 and CDR2 sequences are SGHKS and YYEKEE (reference sequence). The CDR3 DNA reads as TGTGCCAGCAGCGCCCTTCGGGACGGACTTAACTATGGCTACACCTTC. Translation gives CASSALRDGLNYGYTF.

This clonotype was found a few times. The genes are TRBV19 and TRBJ2-1; D is perhaps TRBD2 (6 bases). Trimming shortened V by 8 bases and J by 0 bases, and 14 bases separated the two germline ends. The germline V gene encodes CDR1 LNHDA and CDR2 SQIVND (reference sequence). There are 15 residues in the CDR3. CDR3 DNA sequence: TGTGCCAGTCAGAGCGGGCGTAGCTCCTACAATGAGCAGTTCTTC. Translation: CASQSGRSSYNEQFF.

This clonotype came up once. The chain couples TRBV12-3 or TRBV12-4 to TRBJ2-7; 10 positions match TRBD1. The CDR3 contains 15 residues. After removal of 3 bases from V and 2 bases from J, the junction contained 4 bases not matched to a gene. The CDR3 sequence is CASSFRDRGTYEQYF. CDR3 nucleotides: TGTGCCAGCAGTTTTAGGGACAGGGGAACCTACGAGCAGTACTTC.

The CDR3 coding sequence is TGTGCCAGCAGCAACAGGGCGAACACTGAAGCTTTCTTT. Translating gives CASSNRANTEAFF. J is TRBJ1-1 and V is TRBV28; TRBD1 might be the D (6 bases). V gave up 6 bases and J gave up 1 base, with 9 bases separating them. Germline V gives CDR1 MDHEN, CDR2 SYDVKM. The CDR3 loop spans 13 amino acids.

The sample holds many counts of this clonotype. This sequence joins TRBV12-3 or TRBV12-4 and TRBJ2-7; D may be TRBD2 (5 bases). The V and J ends lost 3 bases and 0 bases respectively, with 9 bases between them. CDR3 length: 14 residues. In nucleotides, the CDR3 is TGTGCCAGCAGTTTTTATGAGGGCTCCTACGAGCAGTACTTC. Its translation is CASSFYEGSYEQYF.

The chain has TRBV7-2 and TRBJ1-2, with a weak D call TRBD1 (5 bases). The CDR3 runs 14 residues. CDR1 and CDR2 (germline): SGHTA, FQGNSA. Trimming cost V 5 bases and J 7 bases, with 17 bases left between them. CDR3 nucleotides: TGTGCCAGCAGCCGGAAGGGACTGGGCGGTGGCTACACCTTC. Its protein product is CASSRKGLGGGYTF.

The chain uses TRBV6-5 and TRBJ1-2; perhaps TRBD1 as D (6 bases). V lost 4 bases to trimming and J lost 8 bases, with 20 bases between them. The CDR3 spans 15 residues. Germline lookup yields CDR1 MNHEY and CDR2 SVGAGI. The CDR3 coding sequence is TGTGCCAGCAGTTTCACAATCCAGGGGTTTGGCGGCTACACCTTC. Translation gives CASSFTIQGFGGYTF.

At least ten counts were recorded for this clonotype. The rearrangement joins TRBV18 to TRBJ1-3; D remains ambiguous. The CDR3 extends over 12 amino acids. V lost 2 bases and J 4 bases, leaving 3 bases between the germline ends. Per germline, CDR1 KGHSH and CDR2 LQKENI. In DNA form, the CDR3 reads TGTGCCAGCTCACCAGTGGGAAACACCATATATTTT. Its translation is CASSPVGNTIYF.

This clonotype occurred many times. The chain links TRBV5-1 to TRBJ2-6, with TRBD1 as a possible D gene (5 bases). Germline CDR1 reads SGHRS; CDR2 reads YFSETQ. The CDR3 loop spans 18 amino acids. V lost 4 bases to trimming and J lost 0 bases, with 17 bases between them. The chain's CDR3 is CASSPTQGTSSGANVLTF. The CDR3 DNA reads TGCGCCAGCAGCCCCACCCAGGGTACATCCTCTGGGGCCAACGTCCTGACTTTC.

This clonotype has only a few counts. The chain links TRBV6-5 to TRBJ1-1; D gene uncertain. Trimming shortened V by 2 bases and J by 4 bases, and 14 bases separated the two germline ends. CDR3 length equals 15 residues. Germline values: CDR1 MNHEY, CDR2 SVGAGI. As DNA, the CDR3 is TGTGCCAGCAGTTACCTATTGCGGCGGGGCACTGAAGCTTTCTTT. Protein product: CASSYLLRRGTEAFF.

This clonotype turned up a few times. Since a much larger clone is just one base distant, this may be a read error. CDR3 nucleotide sequence: TGCAGTGCTAGACAGGAGAACACTGAAGCTTTCTTT. Its protein is CSARQENTEAFF. V usage is TRBV20-1 and J usage is TRBJ1-1; D gene ambiguous. Germline assignment: CDR1 DFQATT and CDR2 SNEGSKA (reference sequence). The germline V and J ends were trimmed by 2 bases and 1 base, with 5 bases remaining between them. The CDR3 totals 12 residues.